Sequencing of this T cell receptor (beta chain) was carried out in a study of T cells after somatic rescue of genetic block. Measured with immunoSEQ multiplex PCR; TCRdb has only the in-frame clones, and not every one. The sample holds about 88,000 clones, around 89% seen once. Germline CDR1 is SGHTA and CDR2 is FQGTGA. V trimming: 5 bases; J trimming: 5 bases; junction bases outside the gene matches: 12. This CDR3 has 16 residues. The J gene is TRBJ2-3, the V gene TRBV7-3, with TRBD2 matching over 8 bases. The TCR sequence derives from a woman in her late teens or twenties. Input material: peripheral blood mononuclear cells (PBMCs). CDR3 sequence: CASSERSGSYVDTQYF. For the CDR3, the DNA is TGTGCCAGCAGCGAACGAAGCGGGAGTTATGTAGATACGCAGTATTTT. Looking up the rest from reference TRBV7-3 and TRBJ2-3 gives the full variable domain: GAGVSQTPSNKVTEKGKYVELRCDPISGHTALYWYRQSLGQGPEFLIYFQGTGAADDSGLPNDRFFAVRPEGSVSTLKIQRTERGDSAVYLCASSERSGSYVDTQYFGPGTRLTVL.